Below, one TCR beta chain is given with its context. Original processing notes: Scientists estimated how many nucleated cells there were by amplifying reference gene primers. Clones were read by immunoSEQ multiplex PCR, and TCRdb kept only the in-frame ones, dropping some. V and J calls and clone size come straight from that table; D and trimming were deduced from the DNA. This sample has some 330,000 clones, with roughly 90% found just once. This sample is part of a study of blood T cell repertoires in COVID-19. Overall study context: Collection of acute and convalescent COVID-19 samples took place in the United States, Italy and Spain.

The ends were cut back, 2 bases at V and 0 bases at J, with 7 bases in the middle. CDR3 length: 14 residues. From germline, CDR1 is SEHNR and CDR2 FQNEAQ (reference sequence). This TCR came from a woman in her 50s with active or convalescent COVID-19. The sequenced sample was peripheral blood. The chain has TRBV7-9 and TRBJ1-1; no reliable D call. CDR3 loop: CASSLRRLNTEAFF. The CDR3 nucleotides are TGTGCCAGCAGCTTAAGGAGATTGAACACTGAAGCTTTCTTT.